The clone carrying this T cell receptor (beta chain) appeared many times. Its antigen is undetermined. This sample is drawn from a study of early T cells in non-severe SARS-CoV-2 infection. Study at large: Chains were not paired, and sequencing was done on bulk RNA from unsorted whole blood. Study-level points and caveats: Anti-spike CD8 specificities were favored by VDJdb matching, whose results missed private and CD4 specificities.

Germline values: CDR1 ENHRY, CDR2 SYGVKD. V gave up 0 bases and J gave up 2 bases, with 11 bases separating them. This CDR3 has 15 residues. Each cDNA molecule carried a unique molecular identifier. TCRdb used MiXCR to reprocess the 5' RACE reads, holding one entry per CDR3 protein. This sample carries roughly 25,000 distinct CDR3 sequences, more than 4% of them seen once, and the ten largest clones take about a sixth. Sequenced: whole blood. The source of this sequence is an adult who was a healthcare worker with PCR-confirmed SARS-CoV-2 infection or an uninfected control (not recorded which). This chain connects TRBV10-3 to TRBJ2-7; no clear D gene. The CDR3 DNA reads TGTGCCATCAGTGAGTCGAAGGATAACCCCTACGAGCAGTACTTC. Amino acids: CAISESKDNPYEQYF.